This T cell receptor (beta chain) was sequenced in a study of blood T cells in healthy people across ages. General study findings and limits: Diversity figures derived from one million T cells were judged to underestimate the true value. Per million T cells, the diversity of TCR beta decreased roughly linearly as age advanced.

Through a sample-barcoded 5' primer and a J-beta primer mix, a second PCR was run for roughly 6 to 11 cycles. Sequencing yielded, for each sample, at least 3 million paired-end reads carrying CDR3. TCRdb reprocessed the 5' RACE reads via MiXCR and lists one record per CDR3 protein. This sample has about 1.8 million distinct CDR3 sequences, with around half found just once. Points on this clonotype: Antigen specificity is unknown.

What was sequenced was blood. The receptor was isolated from a middle-aged woman in good health.

The CDR3 DNA follows: TGCAGTGCCACGCAACCCGGGAGGGCAGGTTTTGAGCAGTACTTC. It yields the protein CSATQPGRAGFEQYF. V and J are TRBV20-1 and TRBJ2-5, with 8 positions matching TRBD2. The germline CDR1 and CDR2 sequences are DFQATT and SNEGSKA (reference sequence). V dropped 6 bases and J dropped 11; count of bases not matched to a gene: 20. This CDR3 region has 15 residues.